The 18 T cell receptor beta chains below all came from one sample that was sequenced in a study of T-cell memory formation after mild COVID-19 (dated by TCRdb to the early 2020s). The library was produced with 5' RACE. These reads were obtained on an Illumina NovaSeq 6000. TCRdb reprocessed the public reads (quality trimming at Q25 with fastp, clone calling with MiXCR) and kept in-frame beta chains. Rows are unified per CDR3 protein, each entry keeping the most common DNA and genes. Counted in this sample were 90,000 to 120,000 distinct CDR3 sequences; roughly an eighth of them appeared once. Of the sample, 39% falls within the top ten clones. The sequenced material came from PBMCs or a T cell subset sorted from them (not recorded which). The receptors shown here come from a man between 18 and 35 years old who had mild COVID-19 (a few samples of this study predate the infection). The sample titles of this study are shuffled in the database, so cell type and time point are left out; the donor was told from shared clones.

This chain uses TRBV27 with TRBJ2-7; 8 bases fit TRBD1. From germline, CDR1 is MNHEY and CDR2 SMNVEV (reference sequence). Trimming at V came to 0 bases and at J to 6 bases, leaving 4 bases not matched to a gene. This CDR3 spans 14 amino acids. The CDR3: CASSLSGTGPEQYF. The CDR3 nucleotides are TGTGCCAGCAGTTTATCGGGGACAGGTCCCGAGCAGTACTTC.

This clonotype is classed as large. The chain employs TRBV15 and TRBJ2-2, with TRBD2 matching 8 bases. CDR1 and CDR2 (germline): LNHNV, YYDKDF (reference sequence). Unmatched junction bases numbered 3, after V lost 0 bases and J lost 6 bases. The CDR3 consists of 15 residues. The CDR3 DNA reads TGTGCCACCAGCAGAGATACGGGGGGGCCCGGGGAGCTGTTTTTT. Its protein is CATSRDTGGPGELFF. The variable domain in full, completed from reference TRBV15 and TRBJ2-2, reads DAMVIQNPRYQVTQFGKPVTLSCSQTLNHNVMYWYQQKSSQAPKLLFHYYDKDFNNEADTPDNFQSRRPNTSFCFLDIRSPGLGDTAMYLCATSRDTGGPGELFFGEGSRLTVL.

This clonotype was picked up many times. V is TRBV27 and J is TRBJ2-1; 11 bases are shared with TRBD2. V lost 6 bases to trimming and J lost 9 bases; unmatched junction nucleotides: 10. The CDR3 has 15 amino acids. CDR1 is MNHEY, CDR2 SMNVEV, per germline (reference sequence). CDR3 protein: CASSHSGGAKGEQFF. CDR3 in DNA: TGTGCCAGCAGCCATAGCGGGGGGGCGAAGGGTGAGCAGTTCTTC.

As DNA, the CDR3 is TGTGCCAGCAGTTACAGCCGGGGCCTAGCCCTAAACTATGGCTACACCTTC. It encodes CASSYSRGLALNYGYTF. The gene calls are TRBV6-2 or TRBV6-3 and TRBJ1-2; possible D gene TRBD1, 5 bases. The CDR3 extends over 17 amino acids. Trimming shortened V by 2 bases and J by 2 bases, and 18 bases separated the two germline ends. CDR1 and CDR2 (germline): MNHEY, SVGEGT.

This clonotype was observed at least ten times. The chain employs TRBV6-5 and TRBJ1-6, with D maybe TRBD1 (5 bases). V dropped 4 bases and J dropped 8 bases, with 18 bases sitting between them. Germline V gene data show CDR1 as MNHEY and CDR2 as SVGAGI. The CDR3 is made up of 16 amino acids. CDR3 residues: CASSSSARQWHSPLHF. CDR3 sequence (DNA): TGTGCCAGCAGTTCTTCCGCCAGACAGTGGCATTCACCCCTCCACTTT.

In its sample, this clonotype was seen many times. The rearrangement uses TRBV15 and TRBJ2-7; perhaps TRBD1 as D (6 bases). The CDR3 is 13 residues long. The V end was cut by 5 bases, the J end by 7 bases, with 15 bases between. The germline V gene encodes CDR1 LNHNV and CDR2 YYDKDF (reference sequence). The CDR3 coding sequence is TGTGCCACCAGCGCCGAAACAGGGCATGAGCAGTACTTC. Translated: CATSAETGHEQYF.

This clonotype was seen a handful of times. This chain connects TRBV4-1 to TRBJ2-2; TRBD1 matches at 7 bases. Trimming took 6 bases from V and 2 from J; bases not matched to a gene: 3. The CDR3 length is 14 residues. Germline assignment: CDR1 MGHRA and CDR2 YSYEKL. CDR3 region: CASSDRENTGELFF. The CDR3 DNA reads TGCGCCAGCAGTGACAGGGAAAACACCGGGGAGCTGTTTTTT.

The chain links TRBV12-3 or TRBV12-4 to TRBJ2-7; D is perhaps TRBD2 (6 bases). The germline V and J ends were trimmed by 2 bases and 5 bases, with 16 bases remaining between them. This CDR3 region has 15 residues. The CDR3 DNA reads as TGTGCCAGCAGTTTACCGGGGGACCGATCCCACGAGCAGTACTTC. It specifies CASSLPGDRSHEQYF.

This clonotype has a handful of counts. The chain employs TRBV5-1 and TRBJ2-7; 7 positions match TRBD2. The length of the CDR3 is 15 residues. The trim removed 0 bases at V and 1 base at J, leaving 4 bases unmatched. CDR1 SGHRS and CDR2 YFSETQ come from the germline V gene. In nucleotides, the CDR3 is TGCGCCAGCAGCTTGGAACTAGCGCCTTCCTACGAGCAGTACTTC. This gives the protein CASSLELAPSYEQYF.

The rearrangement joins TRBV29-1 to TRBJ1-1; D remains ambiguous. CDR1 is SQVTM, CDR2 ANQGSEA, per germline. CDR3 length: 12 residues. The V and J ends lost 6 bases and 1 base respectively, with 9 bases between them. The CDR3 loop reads CSVSPENTEAFF. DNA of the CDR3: TGCAGCGTCTCACCGGAGAACACTGAAGCTTTCTTT.

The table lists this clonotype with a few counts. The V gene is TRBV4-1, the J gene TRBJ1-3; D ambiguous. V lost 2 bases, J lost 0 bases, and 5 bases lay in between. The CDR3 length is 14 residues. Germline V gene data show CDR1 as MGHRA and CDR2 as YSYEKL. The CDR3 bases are TGCGCCAGCAGCCAACAGAGCTCTGGAAACACCATATATTTT. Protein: CASSQQSSGNTIYF.

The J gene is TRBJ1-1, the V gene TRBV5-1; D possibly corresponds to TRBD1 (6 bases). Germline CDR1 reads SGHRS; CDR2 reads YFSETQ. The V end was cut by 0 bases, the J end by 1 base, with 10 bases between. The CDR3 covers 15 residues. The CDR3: CASSLAAGANTEAFF. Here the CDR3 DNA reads TGCGCCAGCAGCTTGGCTGCGGGGGCGAACACTGAAGCTTTCTTT.

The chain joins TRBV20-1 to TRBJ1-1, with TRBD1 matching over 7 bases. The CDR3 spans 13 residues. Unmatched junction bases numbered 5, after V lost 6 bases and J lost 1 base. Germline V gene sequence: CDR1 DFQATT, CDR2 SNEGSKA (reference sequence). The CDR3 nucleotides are TGCAGTGCCTCCGGGACAGCGAACACTGAAGCTTTCTTT. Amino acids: CSASGTANTEAFF.

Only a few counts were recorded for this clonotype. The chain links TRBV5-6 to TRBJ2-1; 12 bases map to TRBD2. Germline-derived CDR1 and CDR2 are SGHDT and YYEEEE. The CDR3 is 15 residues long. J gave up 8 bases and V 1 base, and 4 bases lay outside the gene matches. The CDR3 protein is CASSLLAGGQDEQFF. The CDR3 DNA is TGTGCCAGCAGCTTGCTAGCGGGGGGGCAGGATGAGCAGTTCTTC. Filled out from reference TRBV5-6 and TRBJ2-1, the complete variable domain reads DAGVTQSPTHLIKTRGQQVTLRCSPKSGHDTVSWYQQALGQGPQFIFQYYEEEERQRGNFPDRFSGHQFPNYSSELNVNALLLGDSALYLCASSLLAGGQDEQFFGPGTRLTVL.

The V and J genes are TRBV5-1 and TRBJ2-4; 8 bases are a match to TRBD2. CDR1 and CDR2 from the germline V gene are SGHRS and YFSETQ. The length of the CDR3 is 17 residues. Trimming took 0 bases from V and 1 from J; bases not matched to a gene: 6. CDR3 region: CASSLAGGARAKNIQYF. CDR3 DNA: TGCGCCAGCAGCTTGGCCGGGGGGGCTCGGGCCAAAAACATTCAGTACTTC.

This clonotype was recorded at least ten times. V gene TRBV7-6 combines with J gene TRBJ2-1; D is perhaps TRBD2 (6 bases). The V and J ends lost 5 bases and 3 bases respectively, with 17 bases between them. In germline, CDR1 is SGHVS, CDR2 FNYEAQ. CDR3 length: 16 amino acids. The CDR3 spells CASSPRDLGYYNEQFF. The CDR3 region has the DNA TGTGCCAGCAGCCCGCGGGACTTGGGCTACTACAATGAGCAGTTCTTC.

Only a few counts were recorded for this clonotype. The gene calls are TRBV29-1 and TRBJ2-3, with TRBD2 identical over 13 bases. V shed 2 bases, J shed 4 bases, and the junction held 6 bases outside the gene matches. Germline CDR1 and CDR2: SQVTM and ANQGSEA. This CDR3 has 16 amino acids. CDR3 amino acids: CSVEPRTSGGADTQYF. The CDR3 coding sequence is TGCAGCGTTGAACCGAGAACTAGCGGGGGGGCAGATACGCAGTATTTT.

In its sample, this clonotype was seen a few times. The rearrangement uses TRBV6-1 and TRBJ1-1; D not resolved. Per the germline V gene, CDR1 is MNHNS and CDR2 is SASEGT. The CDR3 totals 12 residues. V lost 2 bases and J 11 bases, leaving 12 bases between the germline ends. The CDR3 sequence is CASSEPRRGAFF. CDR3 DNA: TGTGCCAGCAGTGAACCGAGACGAGGGGCTTTCTTT.